The 25 T cell receptor beta chains below all came from one sample that was sequenced in a study of OX40 agonist ivuxolimab in advanced cancers. Sequenced by immunoSEQ multiplex PCR; TCRdb stores in-frame clones only, minus some. This table holds about 77,000 clones, around 86% found once. Material: CD4+ or CD8+ T cells sorted from blood, obtained in a trial of the OX40 agonist ivuxolimab. All receptors come from an adult with an advanced solid tumor such as melanoma, head and neck, liver or kidney cancer.

This sequence joins TRBV7-3 and TRBJ2-1; 13 nucleotides align to TRBD2. The V gene's germline CDR1 is SGHTA and CDR2 FQGTGA. V lost 3 bases, J lost 7 bases, and 3 bases stayed unmatched. This CDR3 spans 15 amino acids. The CDR3 bases are TGTGCCAGCAGCTTCGCGGGACTAGCGGGGAATGAGCAGTTCTTC. Translating gives CASSFAGLAGNEQFF. The full variable domain, with the rest looked up from reference TRBV7-3 and TRBJ2-1, is GAGVSQTPSNKVTEKGKYVELRCDPISGHTALYWYRQSLGQGPEFLIYFQGTGAADDSGLPNDRFFAVRPEGSVSTLKIQRTERGDSAVYLCASSFAGLAGNEQFFGPGTRLTVL.

The chain recombines TRBV30 with TRBJ1-5; TRBD1 matches at 10 bases. CDR1 is GTSNPN, CDR2 SVGIG, per germline (reference sequence). The junction had 8 bases not matched to a gene; V was cut back by 2 bases and J by 4 bases. This CDR3 region has 16 residues. The CDR3 here is CAWSFWDRGRNQPQHF. CDR3 nucleotides: TGTGCCTGGAGTTTCTGGGACAGGGGAAGGAATCAGCCCCAGCATTTT.

The V and J genes are TRBV13 and TRBJ1-5, with a weak D call TRBD1 (5 bases). This CDR3 region has 15 residues. V lost 2 bases, J lost 1 base, and 9 bases lay in between. Germline V lookup: CDR1 PRHDT, CDR2 FYEKMQ (reference sequence). This CDR3 is CASSLWGSSNQPQHF. The CDR3 nucleotides read TGTGCCAGCAGCTTATGGGGGTCGAGCAATCAGCCCCAGCATTTT.

V usage is TRBV7-2 and J usage is TRBJ1-1; D unresolved. CDR3 size: 14 residues. V gave up 1 base and J gave up 1 base, with 7 bases separating them. Germline V lookup: CDR1 SGHTA, CDR2 FQGNSA. This CDR3 reads CASSLDVRNTEAFF. The CDR3 nucleotides read TGTGCCAGCAGCTTAGATGTCAGGAACACTGAAGCTTTCTTT. The whole variable domain, remainder taken from reference TRBV7-2 and TRBJ1-1, is GAGVSQSPSNKVTEKGKDVELRCDPISGHTALYWYRQSLGQGLEFLIYFQGNSAPDKSGLPSDRFSAERTGGSVSTLTIQRTQQEDSAVYLCASSLDVRNTEAFFGQGTRLTVV.

On this clone: The identical CDR3 is also encoded by other nucleotide sequences in the sample. This chain connects TRBV7-2 to TRBJ2-2; D uncertain. The CDR3 is 13 amino acids. Trimming pared 0 bases from V and 8 bases from J, leaving 7 bases between. In germline, CDR1 is SGHTA, CDR2 FQGNSA. The CDR3 DNA sequence: TGTGCCAGCAGCTTAGCGCCTGGGGGGGAGCTGTTTTTT. Its translation is CASSLAPGGELFF.

V gene TRBV27 combines with J gene TRBJ2-7; maybe TRBD2 (6 bases). Trimming cost V 4 bases and J 2 bases, with 21 bases left between them. Germline CDR1 is MNHEY and CDR2 is SMNVEV (reference sequence). The CDR3 totals 17 residues. CDR3 region: CASSSVVRRDHAYEQYF. The CDR3, as DNA: TGTGCCAGCAGTTCCGTCGTTCGGCGGGATCATGCCTACGAGCAGTACTTC.

The gene calls are TRBV5-4 and TRBJ2-5, with a weak D call TRBD2 (5 bases). The CDR3 contains 15 residues. The V gene lost 0 bases and the J gene lost 5 bases, with 14 bases spanning the gap. CDR1 and CDR2 from the germline V gene are SGHNT and YYREEE (reference sequence). DNA for the CDR3: TGTGCCAGCAGCTTGGATCCAGGCGGGCGGGAGACCCAGTACTTC. Its translation is CASSLDPGGRETQYF.

The V gene is TRBV7-9, the J gene TRBJ1-1; perhaps TRBD1 as D (6 bases). The CDR3 is 15 residues long. V was shortened by 2 bases and J by 5 bases, with 15 bases between the two germline ends. Germline values: CDR1 SEHNR, CDR2 FQNEAQ (reference sequence). CDR3 residues: CASSLRGDTGTEAFF. CDR3 nucleotide sequence: TGTGCCAGCAGCTTAAGAGGGGACACGGGGACTGAAGCTTTCTTT.

The J gene is TRBJ2-2, the V gene TRBV2; 10 bases align to TRBD2. CDR1 is SNHLY and CDR2 is FYNNEI in the germline V gene. The V segment lost 6 bases and the J segment 1 base; nucleotides outside the gene matches: 17. CDR3 size: 20 residues. This CDR3 reads CASSPNALAGVILNTGELFF. The CDR3 DNA is TGTGCCAGCAGCCCCAACGCTCTAGCGGGGGTGATCTTGAACACCGGGGAGCTGTTTTTT.

This chain joins TRBV9 and TRBJ1-2; no clear D gene. CDR1 and CDR2 (germline): SGDLS, YYNGEE. The CDR3 runs 13 residues. The ends were cut back, 0 bases at V and 1 base at J, with 4 bases in the middle. The CDR3 sequence: CASSVVNNYGYTF. The CDR3 DNA sequence: TGTGCCAGCAGCGTAGTGAATAACTATGGCTACACCTTC.

The chain couples TRBV28 to TRBJ2-4, with D perhaps TRBD1 or TRBD2 (5 bases each). Trimming shortened V by 7 bases and J by 9 bases, and 13 bases separated the two germline ends. CDR3 length equals 12 residues. Germline CDR1 is MDHEN and CDR2 is SYDVKM. The CDR3 sequence: CASKGPSPIQYF. The CDR3 bases are TGTGCCAGCAAGGGACCGAGCCCCATTCAGTACTTC.

V is TRBV2 and J is TRBJ1-3; D gene uncertain. CDR1 is SNHLY, CDR2 FYNNEI, per germline. There are 12 residues in the CDR3. The V and J ends lost 6 bases and 0 bases respectively, with 3 bases between them. Here the CDR3 DNA reads TGTGCCAGCAGGTTCTCTGGAAACACCATATATTTT. Translation: CASRFSGNTIYF.

This chain joins TRBV14 and TRBJ1-3, with D hard to call. The CDR3 has 13 residues. Trimming removed 3 bases from V and 4 bases from J, with 7 bases in between. Per germline, CDR1 SGHDN and CDR2 FVKESK. The CDR3 DNA sequence: TGTGCCAGCAGCCACAGAGCGGGAAACACCATATATTTT. Translation gives CASSHRAGNTIYF.

The V gene is TRBV4-2, the J gene TRBJ2-2; weak D call: TRBD2 (5 bases). Looked up from germline, CDR1 is LGHNA and CDR2 is YNFKEQ. The CDR3 sequence is 15 residues long. V dropped 2 bases and J dropped 1 base, with 8 bases sitting between them. This CDR3 reads CASSQWAGNTGELFF. DNA of the CDR3: TGTGCCAGCAGCCAATGGGCGGGGAACACCGGGGAGCTGTTTTTT.

The V call is TRBV28, the J call TRBJ1-2; D possibly corresponds to TRBD1 (6 bases). Trimming pared 3 bases from V and 7 bases from J, leaving 33 bases between. CDR1 and CDR2 (germline): MDHEN, SYDVKM. This CDR3 spans 20 amino acids. The CDR3 coding sequence is TGTGCCAGCAGTTTTAAGACGTTCGGGACACGAACTACTCACGGTTTTGGCTACACCTTC. Protein: CASSFKTFGTRTTHGFGYTF.

The chain recombines TRBV29-1 with TRBJ2-1; 7 positions match TRBD1. Looked up from germline, CDR1 is SQVTM and CDR2 is ANQGSEA. The CDR3 consists of 13 residues. Germline trimming cut 6 bases from V and 0 bases from J; bases unmatched to any gene: 2. Here the CDR3 reads CSVRQGSYNEQFF. The DNA for the CDR3 is TGCAGCGTCCGACAGGGCTCCTACAATGAGCAGTTCTTC.

The chain carries TRBV7-7 and TRBJ2-5; 7 bases match TRBD2. The CDR3 covers 15 residues. V shed 2 bases and J 5 bases; nucleotides not matched to a gene: 8. Germline CDR1 reads SSHAT; CDR2 reads FNYEAQ (reference sequence). Here the CDR3 DNA reads TGTGCCAGCAGCTTAAACCTCGCCGGGGGGGAGACCCAGTACTTC. It specifies CASSLNLAGGETQYF.

The chain joins TRBV5-4 to TRBJ1-6; perhaps TRBD1 as D (5 bases). Between the trimmed V and J ends, which lost 3 bases and 5 bases, there was a span of 15 bases. Germline assignment: CDR1 SGHNT and CDR2 YYREEE (reference sequence). The CDR3 loop spans 16 amino acids. The CDR3 here is CASSSRSRGDNSPLHF. The CDR3 bases are TGTGCCAGCAGCTCCCGTTCTCGAGGGGATAATTCACCCCTCCACTTT.

This rearrangement joins TRBV27 to TRBJ1-1; TRBD1 is a possible D gene (6 bases). Trimming cost V 6 bases and J 1 base, with 12 bases left between them. Germline CDR1 reads MNHEY; CDR2 reads SMNVEV (reference sequence). This CDR3 has 14 amino acids. In DNA form, the CDR3 reads TGTGCCAGCAGACAGGGACGGGAGAACACTGAAGCTTTCTTT. It translates to CASRQGRENTEAFF.

The gene calls are TRBV5-6 and TRBJ2-3; 8 bases map to TRBD1. This CDR3 has 15 residues. The germline gives CDR1 SGHDT, CDR2 YYEEEE. V was clipped by 4 bases and J by 6 bases; unmatched bases: 10. The CDR3 sequence is CASSGGQGAKDTQYF. The CDR3 DNA reads as TGTGCCAGCAGCGGTGGACAGGGAGCAAAGGATACGCAGTATTTT.

The rearrangement uses TRBV2 and TRBJ2-3; tentative D call: TRBD2 (5 bases). Germline CDR1 and CDR2: SNHLY and FYNNEI. The germline V and J ends were trimmed by 1 base and 2 bases, with 7 bases remaining between them. This CDR3 has 14 amino acids. The CDR3, as DNA: TGTGCCAGCAGTGAAGGGCGGGCCACAGATACGCAGTATTTT. Residues: CASSEGRATDTQYF.

The chain combines TRBV10-3 with TRBJ2-5; 9 nucleotides agree with TRBD1. Trimming took 9 bases from V and 7 from J; bases not matched to a gene: 12. Germline-derived CDR1 and CDR2 are ENHRY and SYGVKD. There are 14 residues in the CDR3. The CDR3 DNA reads TGTGCCATAGGGACAGGGACATATGAGGGGACCCAGTACTTC. Amino acid sequence: CAIGTGTYEGTQYF.

This clone was seen once. V is TRBV6-1 and J is TRBJ2-3; a weak D match, TRBD2 (5 bases). The CDR3 runs 16 residues. In germline, CDR1 is MNHNS, CDR2 SASEGT. V lost 6 bases and J lost 0, with 16 bases in between. CDR3 nucleotide sequence: TGTGCCAGCAGCGAAATGCGGACTGCGAGCACAGATACGCAGTATTTT. This encodes CASSEMRTASTDTQYF.

Details on this clone: Within the sample, other DNA sequences also encode this same CDR3. The J gene is TRBJ2-3, the V gene TRBV6-1; D not resolved. Trimming stripped 1 base from V and 0 bases from J, with 8 bases between. Germline assignment: CDR1 MNHNS and CDR2 SASEGT. The CDR3 length is 15 residues. The CDR3 sequence: CASSEVGRSTDTQYF. CDR3 DNA: TGTGCCAGCAGTGAAGTTGGACGAAGCACAGATACGCAGTATTTT.

The J gene is TRBJ2-1, the V gene TRBV27; D perhaps matches TRBD2 (5 bases). The CDR3 contains 16 residues. V lost 2 bases and J lost 0, with 11 bases in between. Germline lookup yields CDR1 MNHEY and CDR2 SMNVEV (reference sequence). The CDR3 sequence: CASSLVLGSSYNEQFF. DNA for the CDR3: TGTGCCAGCAGTTTAGTATTGGGGAGCTCCTACAATGAGCAGTTCTTC.